This TCR beta chain was captured by sequencing in a study of blood T cells in healthy people across ages. A J-beta primer mix and a sample-barcoded 5' primer were used in a second PCR of about 7 to 12 cycles. Individual samples furnished no less than 2.5 million CDR3-containing paired-end reads apiece. TCRdb fed the 5' RACE reads into MiXCR, producing one record per CDR3 protein. This table has 700,000 or so distinct CDR3 sequences, about a fifth appearing once. CDR3 length equals 16 residues. Trimming at V came to 7 bases and at J to 0 bases, leaving 8 bases not matched to a gene. This clonotype was seen a handful of times. Its target is not known. Study-wide points: Calculation of diversity from one million T cells yielded estimates considered to be underestimates.

The chain employs TRBV12-3 or TRBV12-4 and TRBJ2-3, with 9 bases lining up with TRBD2. This sequence originates from a man aged 70-80 years in good health. Sequencing was done on a sample of blood. For the CDR3, the DNA is TGTGCCAGCACCTTATACCTAGCGGGAAGCACAGATACGCAGTATTTT. The encoded protein is CASTLYLAGSTDTQYF.